This T cell receptor (beta chain) was recorded in a study of cytomegalovirus exposure and HLA in healthy donors (dated 2017 in TCRdb). General notes on the study: In an earlier analysis of about 560 of the donors, 250 to 350 Gb of sequence data and just under 120 million unique TCR beta sequences from roughly 180 million T cells were reported. Around 320 gigabases of sequencing data and tens of millions of unique TCR sequences were included in an early release covering about 700 HLA-typed donors. Among the roughly 400 genotyped donors, 75% to 90% belonged to the genetic ancestry cluster associated with self-reported Caucasian donors. The study was designed to test whether signatures of past pathogen exposure could be identified by cataloging public T cell receptors. The study used immunosequencing to profile the T cell repertoires of under 700 subjects and linked those repertoires to cytomegalovirus serostatus. In addition to the first cohort of several hundred subjects, a separate validation cohort of approximately 110 different subjects was used. High-throughput TCR immunosequencing, statistical association of individual TCRs with disease status, and machine learning were combined to predict cytomegalovirus infection status. In a later analysis, previously published TCR beta repertoires from 670 or so donors were re-analyzed and high-resolution HLA genotyping was added so that TCR occurrence patterns could be studied. The later analysis used no new phenotypic data to find candidate immune exposures, relying instead on TCR beta sequences and their occurrence across donors. An earlier analysis of several hundred of the donors used high-throughput TCR beta sequencing to judge whether each TCR beta V gene segment behaved as functional or pseudogenic. Donor age, sex, ethnicity and CMV serostatus were compiled together with the repertoire data. In a later genetic analysis, genome-wide SNP genotypes for about three fifths of the roughly 670 donors were used, and that subset was treated as a discovery cohort. All discovery cohort repertoires had been generated using a single sequencing platform. HLA typing included class I and class II loci at four-digit resolution. The number of typed donors differed by locus: 629-630 for A, B, C, DRB1 and DQB1; about 520 for DQA1; around 580 for DPA1; and 400 to 480 for DPB1. Several DR-DQ haplotypes were handled as single units for association and clustering because linkage in the cohort was strong. On average, around 240,000 unique TCR beta nucleotide sequences were sequenced per donor among 300 to 500 genotyped donors of the cohort, with around 19% of those sequences being non-productive.

Overall study outcomes, separate from this receptor: In both the original and validation cohorts, the classifier was reported to diagnose cytomegalovirus status with high specificity and sensitivity. The cohort was sequenced for TCR beta chains only, and without alpha or paired-chain data the features that could be detected were limited. CMV serostatus was the only immune exposure information available for the cohort. Approximately 18 rarely observed V segments, including chromosome 9 orphons, were excluded from the earlier analysis of just under 600 of the donors because counts were too low. A later analysis associated approximately 17,000 TCR beta sequences with specific HLA alleles at a false discovery rate of 0.05. Correlated functional status among segregating V segments might reflect linkage disequilibrium, but an unknown experimental factor could not be ruled out. A later analysis found that HLA-associated TCR beta chains were more clonally expanded and had lower generation probabilities than equally common non-associated chains. In the study, around 150 TCR beta chains were listed as associated with cytomegalovirus. In a later genetic analysis, a missense DCLRE1C variant was associated with V-gene and J-gene trimming of TCR beta chains, and the association was replicated in an independent cohort. Compared with the approximately 670-donor mean, donors in an Asian-associated ancestry cluster had fewer N-insertions in productive TCRs, according to a later genetic analysis. A cluster of highly shared sequence variants was judged likely to be a technical artifact of the sequencing pipeline. A further reported finding was that TCR beta sequences accurately predicted the HLA-A and HLA-B alleles for most subjects in the first cohort. Three of the identified cytomegalovirus-associated TCR beta chains were confirmed in vitro to be specific for cytomegalovirus antigens. Most TCR sequences were seen in very few donors, while some public TCRs were found in many individuals. A later analysis reported that several top co-occurrence clusters appeared linked to parvovirus B19, influenza, CMV and Epstein-Barr virus. The authors suggested that the approach could potentially be extended to other disease states and immunological phenotypes. When HLA alleles, especially DR and DQ, strongly co-occurred, attributing TCR associations to individual alleles was difficult. In a later analysis, the rate of TCR association differed among HLA loci, with DRB1 alleles having the most associated TCRs and HLA-C alleles having the fewest. Most CMV-associated TCR beta chains appeared to be HLA-restricted in a later analysis, and the HLA associations seemed to be driven largely by CMV exposure. The presence/absence analyses assumed that sequencing depth was roughly uniform across donors, and that assumption may not be true. An earlier analysis of around 540 of the donors showed that most TCR beta V segments appeared in productive rearrangements either about 87% or about 30% of the time, which broadly matched IMGT annotations. Because some donors lacked HLA typing at each locus, the association tests relied only on the typed subset.

The library came from the immunoSEQ multiplex PCR assay. The multiplex PCR relied on a mix of 60 forward primers for TCR Vbeta segments and 13 reverse primers for TCR Jbeta segments. Amplification of the CDR3 region of rearranged TCR beta genes was performed with a multiplex PCR assay on genomic DNA. On the Illumina HiSeq System, the amplified TCR beta libraries were sequenced as 87-base-pair reads. Concerning the study's data processing: A later analysis counted tens of millions of unique TCR beta chains across the 650 to 700 repertoires, and roughly 9.9 million of these chains were shared by at least two donors. To remove PCR and sequencing errors, raw reads were error-corrected and collapsed into unique sequences using a nearest-neighbor algorithm that merged closely related sequences. CDR3 sequences were aligned to IMGT reference sequences to assign V, D and J gene segments. For a sequence to be retained, a match of at least six nucleotides was required to both a V gene segment and a J gene segment. A rearrangement counted as productive if the CDR3 had no stop codons and remained in frame with V and J, and every other rearrangement counted as non-productive. CDR3 was defined by IMGT convention, running from the second conserved V-encoded cysteine to the conserved J-encoded phenylalanine. Sequences without an unambiguous match to a single V gene segment were excluded from the earlier analysis of about 630 of the donors. An earlier analysis of several hundred of the donors called V segments functional above 56.7% productive rearrangements and segregating when the between-donor standard deviation exceeded 5%. A statistical classification framework was built to diagnose cytomegalovirus status from the catalog of TCR beta chain sequences. In a later analysis, TCR nucleotide sequences were compared against IMGT/GENE-DB human TR gene sequences so that V and J genes could be assigned. The TCRdist pipeline was used in a later analysis to assign CDR3 sequences and most-parsimonious VDJ recombination scenarios. In a later analysis, every TCR beta chain was defined by the combination of its CDR3 amino acid sequence and its V-gene family, and reads without a unique V-gene family were dropped. In a later analysis, around 600 highly shared, low-generation-probability nucleotide sequences were removed to address suspected cross-contamination and a sequencing artifact. In a later analysis, a clonal expansion index for each public chain was calculated from normalized within-repertoire ranks of inferred template counts. In a later analysis, generation probabilities were computed using a VDJ recombination model fitted to out-of-frame rearrangements, and the results were checked against IGoR. Hypergeometric tests were used in a later analysis to score TCR-TCR, TCR-HLA and TCR-CMV co-occurrence, with a repertoire-size bias correction applied to the TCR pairs. In a later analysis, false discovery rates were estimated by permuting HLA or CMV assignments 20 times. A later analysis grouped co-occurring TCRs with DBSCAN, adding TCRdist sequence similarity when clustering within HLA-allele-positive subsets. For co-occurrence clustering, repertoires with fewer than 30,000 or more than 120,000 public chains were excluded, along with 4 to 6 repertoires with anomalous nucleotide sharing. The clones in this table, taken by TCRdb from immuneACCESS, are in-frame only. Not every clone is retained; where verified, under half of the shortfall comes from an unresolved V gene, and the cause of the rest is unknown. V and J calls and clone size are copied from that table; D and trimming were computed from the DNA. The sample table contains 140,000 to 150,000 clones; only one count was recorded for about 77% of them. About 4% of the sample lies in the top ten.

Worth noting for this clone: Its antigen is currently not known. Base qualities are missing; no much larger clone stands one base away.

The cohort consisted of 600 or so healthy bone marrow donors. All cohort members were sampled while nominally healthy, although unrecorded immune exposures were likely present. The donor was CMV seronegative and was included in the group of about 350 seronegative cohort members. A peripheral blood sample was collected from each donor, and TCR beta sequencing was performed on peripheral blood mononuclear cells. The Qiagen DNeasy Blood Extraction Kit was used to extract genomic DNA from the blood cell samples. The source is a male donor in good health and CMV-seronegative. The specimen sequenced was PBMCs.

The CDR3 reads CASSTGQGASGANVLTF. The DNA reads TGTGCCAGCTCAACGGGACAGGGGGCGTCTGGGGCCAACGTCCTGACTTTC. The chain links TRBV18 with TRBJ2-6, and 12 junction bases match TRBD1. Trimming leaves V shorter by 5 bases and J shorter by 1 base, with the junction holding 3 bases beyond the gene matches. Reading the germline V gene gives CDR1 KGHSH and CDR2 LQKENI. The CDR3, from cysteine to phenylalanine, totals 17 residues. Only the CDR3 part of the read is kept: 51 bases, read in frame from the first base.